This T cell receptor beta chain was captured in a study of OX40 agonist ivuxolimab in advanced cancers. Describing the broader study: The costimulatory receptor OX40 (CD134) was targeted by ivuxolimab, a fully human IgG2 agonistic monoclonal antibody. Intravenous ivuxolimab was administered to patients every 2 weeks at six dose levels: 0.01, 0.1, 0.3, 1.5, 3 and 10 mg/kg. Of the approximately 50 dose-escalation patients, hepatocellular carcinoma was present in about 20, melanoma in around 15, renal cell carcinoma in 9 and head and neck cancer in 9. A male proportion of 82.7% and a mean age of approximately 55 years, ranging from about 20 to 79, were recorded for the dose-escalation cohort. Patients were allowed to have had prior anti-PD-1, anti-PD-L1 or anti-CTLA-4 therapy, and around two fifths of the dose-escalation patients had been treated with checkpoint inhibitors. Partial responses were achieved by three dose-escalation patients, of whom one had hepatocellular carcinoma and two had cutaneous melanoma. Peripheral TCRbeta sequencing aimed to test whether ivuxolimab altered TCR sequence diversity and caused clonal T-cell expansion. The paper covers the monotherapy dose-escalation part of the phase I ivuxolimab trial, which included N ≈ 57 patients.

A note on this clone: It lacks a known antigen. It has no much larger one-base neighbor in the sample; base qualities were not kept.

Patients with autoimmune disease history or receiving systemic immunosuppression were excluded from the trial. Peripheral blood for TCR sequencing was collected from all dose cohorts at baseline, on cycle 4 day 1, and on cycle 7 day 1. The samples were drawn from a first-in-human, open-label, multicenter phase I dose-escalation trial of ivuxolimab. Adults with locally advanced or metastatic melanoma, renal cell carcinoma, hepatocellular carcinoma or head and neck squamous cell carcinoma were enrolled in the trial. Before TCR sequencing, CD4+ and CD8+ T cells were separately sorted from peripheral blood. Genomic DNA was isolated from the sorted cells so that the TCRbeta CDR3 region could be sequenced. The immunoSEQ Assay was used to sequence the TCRbeta CDR3 regions. TCRdb limited this immuneACCESS table to in-frame rearrangements with V and J called. A share of clones is missing; checked studies link under half to unresolved V genes, and the rest is unexplained. The sample yields around 10,000 clones; 60% to 85% were counted once. The ten largest make up approximately 21% of the sample.

The junction shows trimming of 1 base on V and 2 bases on J, and the gene matches do not reach 9 bases of it. Reading the germline V gene gives CDR1 SQVTM and CDR2 ANQGSEA. From cysteine to phenylalanine, the CDR3 is 17 amino acids long. Solely the CDR3 DNA is kept, with 51 bases framed from the first base. Here is what the overall study found, with its caveats: The antigen specificity of the clonally expanded peripheral T cells was not determined. In the 0.1-3.0 mg/kg groups, partial responders had among the lowest normalized peripheral clonal expansion, particularly in CD8+ T cells. Low levels of normalized T-cell clonal expansion were also seen in some patients who did not respond. After ivuxolimab, more expanded clones were found on average in CD8+ T cells than in CD4+ T cells. At doses of 0.1 to 3.0 mg/kg, clonal expansion of both CD4+ and CD8+ T cells in blood was seen between baseline and week 6.

The receptor chain draws on TRBV29-1 and TRBJ2-3; 10 bases in between match TRBD2. The clonotype was recovered from an adult with an advanced solid tumor such as melanoma, head and neck, liver or kidney cancer. The sample here was CD4+ or CD8+ T cells sorted from blood, taken in a trial of the OX40 agonist ivuxolimab. The CDR3 region reads CSVEGLAGLAPTDTQYF. The DNA sequence reads TGCAGCGTTGAAGGATTGGCGGGACTAGCGCCCACAGATACGCAGTATTTT.